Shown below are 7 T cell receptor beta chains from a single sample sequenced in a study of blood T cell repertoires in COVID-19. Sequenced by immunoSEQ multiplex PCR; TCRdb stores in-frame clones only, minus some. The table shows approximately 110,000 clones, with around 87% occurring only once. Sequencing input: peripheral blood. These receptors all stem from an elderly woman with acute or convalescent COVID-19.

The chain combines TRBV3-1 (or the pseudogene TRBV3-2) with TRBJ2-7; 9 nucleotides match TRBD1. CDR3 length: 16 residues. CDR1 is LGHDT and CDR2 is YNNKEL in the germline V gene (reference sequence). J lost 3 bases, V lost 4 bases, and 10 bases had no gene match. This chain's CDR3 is CASSPHRPGQGYEQYF. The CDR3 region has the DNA TGTGCCAGCAGCCCACACCGCCCGGGACAGGGCTACGAGCAGTACTTC.

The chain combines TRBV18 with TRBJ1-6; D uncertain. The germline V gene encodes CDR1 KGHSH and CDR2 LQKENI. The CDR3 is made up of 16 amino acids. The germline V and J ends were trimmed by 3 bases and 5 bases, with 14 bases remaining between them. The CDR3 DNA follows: TGTGCCAGCTCACCGAGACCCGACCGGGATAATTCACCCCTCCACTTT. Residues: CASSPRPDRDNSPLHF. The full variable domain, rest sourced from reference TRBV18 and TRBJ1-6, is NAGVMQNPRHLVRRRGQEARLRCSPMKGHSHVYWYRQLPEEGLKFMVYLQKENIIDESGMPKERFSAEFPKEGPSILRIQQVVRGDSAAYFCASSPRPDRDNSPLHFGNGTRLTVT.

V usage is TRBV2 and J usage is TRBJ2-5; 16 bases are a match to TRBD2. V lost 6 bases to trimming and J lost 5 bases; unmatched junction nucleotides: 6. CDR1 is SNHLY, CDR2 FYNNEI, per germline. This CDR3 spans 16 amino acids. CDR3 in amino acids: CASRAGTSGGAETQYF. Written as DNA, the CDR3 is TGTGCCAGCAGAGCCGGGACTAGCGGGGGGGCGGAGACCCAGTACTTC. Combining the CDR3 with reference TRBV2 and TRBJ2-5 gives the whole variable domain EPEVTQTPSHQVTQMGQEVILRCVPISNHLYFYWYRQILGQKVEFLVSFYNNEISEKSEIFDDQFSVERPDGSNFTLKIRSTKLEDSAMYFCASRAGTSGGAETQYFGPGTRLLVL.

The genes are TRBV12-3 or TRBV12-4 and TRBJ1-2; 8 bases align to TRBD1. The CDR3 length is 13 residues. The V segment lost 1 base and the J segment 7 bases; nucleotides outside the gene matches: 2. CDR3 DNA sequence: TGTGCCAGCAGTTTAGGGACAGGGCTTGGCTACACCTTC. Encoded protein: CASSLGTGLGYTF.

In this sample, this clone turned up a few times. The CDR3 loop is CASSGSVQGAGEQYF. The CDR3 coding sequence is TGCGCCAGCAGTGGCTCCGTACAGGGGGCGGGCGAGCAGTACTTC. J is TRBJ2-7 and V is TRBV10-2; 9 bases are a match to TRBD1. Per the germline V gene, CDR1 is WSHSY and CDR2 is SAAADI. The CDR3 length is 15 residues. V lost 4 bases, J lost 6 bases, and 10 bases stayed unmatched.

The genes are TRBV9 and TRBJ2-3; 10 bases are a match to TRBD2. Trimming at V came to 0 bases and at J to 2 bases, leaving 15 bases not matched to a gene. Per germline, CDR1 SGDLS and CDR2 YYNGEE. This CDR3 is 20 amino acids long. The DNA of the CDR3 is TGTGCCAGCAGCGTAGCTGGGGAGGCGAGCGGGGGGGCCGTCACAGATACGCAGTATTTT. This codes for CASSVAGEASGGAVTDTQYF.

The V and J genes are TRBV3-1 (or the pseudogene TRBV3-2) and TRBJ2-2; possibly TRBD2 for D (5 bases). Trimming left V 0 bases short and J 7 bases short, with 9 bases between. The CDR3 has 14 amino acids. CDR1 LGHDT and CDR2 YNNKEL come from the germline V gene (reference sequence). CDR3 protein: CASSQDPGYGELFF. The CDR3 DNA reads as TGTGCCAGCAGCCAAGATCCGGGATACGGGGAGCTGTTTTTT.